The text below deals with one TCR beta chain. What it binds is not known. This CDR3 region has 14 residues. Trimming removed 0 bases from V and 4 bases from J, with 10 bases in between. From germline, CDR1 is SGHNT and CDR2 YYREEE (reference sequence). Generated by immunoSEQ multiplex PCR, the TCRdb table keeps only in-frame clones and is missing some. The profile shows roughly 2,500,000 clones, 80% to 95% of them singletons. This sample stems from a study of shared clonotypes between healthy human individuals. Study-wide points: Larger estimated richness was generally recorded for naive subsets relative to memory subsets. Among non-shared clonotypes, generation probabilities were lower than among those shared by all four donors. The study sampled only blood, and tissue repertoires likely differ.

The chain links TRBV5-4 to TRBJ2-5; tentative D call: TRBD1 (6 bases). The TCR was taken from a man younger than 35 in good health. Some clones in this sample may be carry-over from other donors' samples. The sequencing input was naive CD4+ T cells from PBMCs. As for subset: CD45RA+ positively selected. CDR3 sequence reads: CASSLGTRGETQYF. CDR3 DNA sequence: TGTGCCAGCAGCTTGGGAACCAGGGGAGAGACCCAGTACTTC.